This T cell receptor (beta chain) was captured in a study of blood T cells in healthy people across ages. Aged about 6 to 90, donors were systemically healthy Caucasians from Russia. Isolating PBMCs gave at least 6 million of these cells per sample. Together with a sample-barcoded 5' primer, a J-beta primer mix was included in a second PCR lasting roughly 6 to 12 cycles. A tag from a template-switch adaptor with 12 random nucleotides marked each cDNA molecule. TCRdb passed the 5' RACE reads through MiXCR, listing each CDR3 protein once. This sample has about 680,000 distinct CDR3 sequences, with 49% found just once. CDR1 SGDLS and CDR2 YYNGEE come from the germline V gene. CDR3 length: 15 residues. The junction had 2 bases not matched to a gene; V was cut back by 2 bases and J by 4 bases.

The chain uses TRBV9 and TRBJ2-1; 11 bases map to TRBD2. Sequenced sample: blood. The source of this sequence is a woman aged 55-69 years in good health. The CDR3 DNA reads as TGTGCCAGCAGCGTCACTAGCGGGGGTTACAATGAGCAGTTCTTC. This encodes CASSVTSGGYNEQFF. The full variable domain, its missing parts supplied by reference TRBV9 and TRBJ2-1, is DSGVTQTPKHLITATGQRVTLRCSPRSGDLSVYWYQQSLDQGLQFLIQYYNGEERAKGNILERFSAQQFPDLHSELNLSSLELGDSALYFCASSVTSGGYNEQFFGPGTRLTVL.